Only a few counts were recorded for the clone carrying this TCR beta chain. The sample is drawn from a study of blood T cells in healthy people across ages. Each sample gave at least 6.5 million isolated PBMCs. The authors ran a second PCR of about 6 to 11 cycles using a sample-barcoded 5' primer and a J-beta primer mix. Each cDNA molecule, via a template-switch adaptor with 12 random nucleotides, was tagged. TCRdb re-called the 5' RACE reads with MiXCR, one entry per CDR3 protein. The sample contains fewer than 2 million distinct CDR3 sequences, about 39% of which appear only once. The length of the CDR3 is 14 residues. The germline gives CDR1 SGHAT, CDR2 FQNNGV. With V trimmed by 4 bases and J by 7 bases, 9 bases remained unmatched.

The origin of this receptor is a human donor in good health. V usage is TRBV11-2 and J usage is TRBJ2-7; 8 positions agree with TRBD2. The sequenced sample was blood. The CDR3 reads CASSSLAGGLEQYF. The CDR3 DNA sequence: TGTGCCAGCAGCTCATTGGCGGGGGGCCTGGAGCAGTACTTC. Filled out from reference TRBV11-2 and TRBJ2-7, the complete variable domain reads EAGVAQSPRYKIIEKRQSVAFWCNPISGHATLYWYQQILGQGPKLLIQFQNNGVVDDSQLPKDRFSAERLKGVDSTLKIQPAKLEDSAVYLCASSSLAGGLEQYFGPGTRLTVT.